The 29 T cell receptor beta chains below all came from one sample that was sequenced in a study of CD8 T cells in Susac syndrome. RNA was extracted with the RNeasy kit, and a quantity of roughly 0.45 to 1 ug was reverse transcribed using random hexamers. Each CDR3 protein gets one entry after TCRdb re-called the immunoSEQ multiplex PCR reads with MiXCR. The sample includes about 150,000 distinct CDR3 sequences, approximately 95% of them seen just once. Material: CD4+ T cells from PBMCs. The receptors were gathered from a human donor with Susac syndrome.

V gene TRBV5-4 combines with J gene TRBJ2-5; TRBD1 matches at 7 bases. V trimming: 3 bases; J trimming: 0 bases; junction bases outside the gene matches: 2. This CDR3 region has 14 residues. Germline V gene data show CDR1 as SGHNT and CDR2 as YYREEE (reference sequence). As DNA, the CDR3 is TGTGCCAGCAGCTCGACAGGGCACCAAGAGACCCAGTACTTC. It is translated as CASSSTGHQETQYF.

This clonotype was seen a single time. The rearrangement uses TRBV18 and TRBJ2-6; 7 bases line up with TRBD1. This CDR3 comprises 16 residues. V trimming: 5 bases; J trimming: 1 base; junction bases outside the gene matches: 5. In germline, CDR1 is KGHSH, CDR2 LQKENI. CDR3 sequence reads: CASSSAGGSGANVLTF. CDR3 in DNA: TGTGCCAGCTCATCGGCAGGGGGATCTGGGGCCAACGTCCTGACTTTC.

The chain's CDR3 is CSARDQGATNIQYF. The CDR3 DNA is TGCAGTGCTAGAGATCAGGGGGCGACGAACATTCAGTACTTC. The rearrangement links TRBV20-1 to TRBJ2-4; 8 bases align to TRBD1. Germline V gene sequence: CDR1 DFQATT, CDR2 SNEGSKA (reference sequence). The trim removed 0 bases at V and 7 bases at J, leaving 5 bases unmatched. The length of the CDR3 is 14 residues.

The chain combines TRBV6-4 with TRBJ1-1; D may be TRBD1 (5 bases). Germline loops: CDR1 MRHNA, CDR2 SNTAGT. V dropped 6 bases and J dropped 1 base, with 18 bases sitting between them. This CDR3 contains 16 residues. The CDR3 here is CASRARSGIQNTEAFF. In DNA form, the CDR3 reads TGTGCCAGCAGGGCGAGGTCAGGGATACAGAACACTGAAGCTTTCTTT.

The CDR3 region has the DNA TGCAGCGTTCGGGGGGCAAACACTGAAGCTTTCTTT. This codes for CSVRGANTEAFF. The chain joins TRBV29-1 to TRBJ1-1; D is perhaps TRBD1 (6 bases). This CDR3 spans 12 amino acids. V lost 5 bases and J lost 2, with 9 bases in between. CDR1 SQVTM and CDR2 ANQGSEA come from the germline V gene.

The chain uses TRBV28 and TRBJ1-1; TRBD1 might be the D (6 bases). This CDR3 spans 15 amino acids. Germline V gives CDR1 MDHEN, CDR2 SYDVKM. The V gene lost 7 bases and the J gene lost 2 bases, with 17 bases spanning the gap. Written as DNA, the CDR3 is TGTGCCAGCAAATCTAGACAGGCGTTTAACACTGAAGCTTTCTTT. Translation: CASKSRQAFNTEAFF.

The CDR3 loop is CASSLRRGSIAETQYF. CDR3 bases: TGTGCCAGCAGCTTGCGCCGAGGGAGTATTGCAGAGACCCAGTACTTC. The chain joins TRBV7-2 to TRBJ2-5; possible D gene TRBD2, 5 bases. Germline V CDR1 and CDR2: SGHTA, FQGNSA. V was cut by 3 bases and J by 4 bases, with 18 bases left in between. The CDR3 has 16 residues.

A few counts support this clonotype. This chain uses TRBV29-1 with TRBJ1-2, with 9 nucleotides matching TRBD1. This CDR3 has 13 residues. Germline CDR1 reads SQVTM; CDR2 reads ANQGSEA. The V gene end was trimmed by 7 bases and the J gene end by 0 bases; junction bases not matched to a gene: 3. CDR3 amino acids: CSARTGANYGYTF. The CDR3 DNA is TGCAGCGCTCGGACAGGGGCTAACTATGGCTACACCTTC. The full variable domain, in which reference TRBV29-1 and TRBJ1-2 provide the parts outside the CDR3, is SAVISQKPSRDICQRGTSLTIQCQVDSQVTMMFWYRQQPGQSLTLIATANQGSEATYESGFVIDKFPISRPNLTFSTLTVSNMSPEDSSIYLCSARTGANYGYTFGSGTRLTVV.

The chain recombines TRBV20-1 with TRBJ2-1; 7 nucleotides align to TRBD2. CDR1 and CDR2 from the germline V gene are DFQATT and SNEGSKA (reference sequence). Trimming cost V 3 bases and J 13 bases; bases outside gene matches: 12. This CDR3 is 13 amino acids long. The CDR3 protein is CSASPVGGTFQFF. The CDR3 DNA follows: TGCAGTGCTAGTCCTGTGGGAGGGACTTTCCAGTTCTTC.

The rearrangement joins TRBV9 to TRBJ2-1; 8 nucleotides line up with TRBD2. Looked up from germline, CDR1 is SGDLS and CDR2 is YYNGEE. This CDR3 is built from 16 residues. V lost 0 bases to trimming and J lost 8 bases; unmatched junction nucleotides: 10. CDR3 in DNA: TGTGCCAGCAGCGTAGTGGAGCGGGGGCCCGGGGATGAGCAGTTCTTC. Translating gives CASSVVERGPGDEQFF.

V is TRBV29-1 and J is TRBJ1-1, with TRBD1 as a possible D gene (5 bases). This CDR3 spans 13 amino acids. Germline CDR1 reads SQVTM; CDR2 reads ANQGSEA. Between the trimmed V and J ends, which lost 4 bases and 0 bases, there was a span of 9 bases. CDR3 sequence reads: CSVGGGVNTEAFF. CDR3 DNA sequence: TGCAGCGTTGGGGGCGGGGTGAACACTGAAGCTTTCTTT.

The chain uses TRBV10-3 and TRBJ2-2; TRBD1 matches at 8 bases. Germline CDR1 reads ENHRY; CDR2 reads SYGVKD. The CDR3 sequence is 15 residues long. J gave up 2 bases and V 8 bases, and 7 bases lay outside the gene matches. The CDR3 DNA reads as TGTGCCATCGGACAGGGACAGCTTAACACCGGGGAGCTGTTTTTT. This codes for CAIGQGQLNTGELFF.

V and J are TRBV29-1 and TRBJ2-7; the D is unclear. The CDR3 length is 11 residues. CDR1 is SQVTM, CDR2 ANQGSEA, per germline. V was cut by 2 bases and J by 5 bases, with 7 bases left in between. The CDR3 sequence: CSVETEDEQYF. CDR3 in DNA: TGCAGCGTTGAAACAGAGGACGAGCAGTACTTC.

V and J are TRBV29-1 and TRBJ1-1; the match to TRBD1 covers 7 bases. V shed 7 bases and J 6 bases; nucleotides not matched to a gene: 5. There are 11 residues in the CDR3. Germline assignment: CDR1 SQVTM and CDR2 ANQGSEA. The CDR3 loop reads CSALTGPEAFF. The CDR3 DNA follows: TGCAGCGCCCTGACAGGGCCTGAAGCTTTCTTT.

The rearrangement uses TRBV29-1 and TRBJ2-5; D is undetermined. Germline V gives CDR1 SQVTM, CDR2 ANQGSEA. This CDR3 has 13 amino acids. V was cut by 4 bases and J by 2 bases, with 11 bases left in between. CDR3 sequence (DNA): TGCAGCGTTGGGGCCCCTTTACAAGAGACCCAGTACTTC. Protein product: CSVGAPLQETQYF.

The chain recombines TRBV5-6 with TRBJ2-4; D perhaps matches TRBD1 (5 bases). The CDR3 runs 15 residues. The V and J ends lost 4 bases and 6 bases respectively, with 17 bases between them. Germline values: CDR1 SGHDT, CDR2 YYEEEE. As DNA, the CDR3 is TGTGCCAGCAGCCCCAGGGAAAGGTCGGGAAACATTCAGTACTTC. This sequence encodes CASSPRERSGNIQYF.

The rearrangement uses TRBV18 and TRBJ2-6; D unclear. This CDR3 spans 13 amino acids. The V and J ends lost 6 bases and 3 bases respectively, with 6 bases between them. Per germline, CDR1 KGHSH and CDR2 LQKENI. The CDR3 region is CASSMGGANVLTF. The CDR3 nucleotides read TGTGCCAGCTCCATGGGTGGGGCCAACGTCCTGACTTTC.

This chain uses TRBV19 with TRBJ2-3; 7 bases match TRBD2. V dropped 11 bases and J dropped 8; count of bases not matched to a gene: 10. Germline V gene lookup returns CDR1 LNHDA and CDR2 SQIVND (reference sequence). The CDR3 has 12 amino acids. CDR3 protein: CASGAGSVTQYF. CDR3 sequence (DNA): TGTGCCTCGGGAGCGGGAAGTGTTACGCAGTATTTT.

The chain has TRBV3-1 and TRBJ1-1, with D uncertain. CDR1 and CDR2 (germline): LGHDT, YNNKEL (reference sequence). The CDR3 length is 14 residues. V was shortened by 5 bases and J by 3 bases, with 13 bases between the two germline ends. As DNA, the CDR3 is TGTGCCAGCAGCGCTCTGGCTCGCGACACTGAAGCTTTCTTT. It codes for CASSALARDTEAFF.

This chain connects TRBV30 to TRBJ2-1; 7 bases are shared with TRBD2. CDR1 and CDR2 from the germline V gene are GTSNPN and SVGIG (reference sequence). This CDR3 is built from 13 residues. The V segment lost 5 bases and the J segment 5 bases; nucleotides outside the gene matches: 6. The CDR3, as DNA: TGTGCCTGGGGGGGGGTATCCCACAATGAGCAGTTCTTC. This sequence encodes CAWGGVSHNEQFF.

This clonotype has just one count. Here the CDR3 DNA reads TGTGCCAGCAGTTCGGGACTCTCCTACGAGCAGTACTTC. This sequence encodes CASSSGLSYEQYF. The rearrangement joins TRBV27 to TRBJ2-7; D is perhaps TRBD2 (6 bases). The CDR3 is 13 residues long. CDR1 is MNHEY, CDR2 SMNVEV, per germline (reference sequence). Between the trimmed V and J ends, which lost 4 bases and 0 bases, there was a span of 7 bases.

J is TRBJ1-2 and V is TRBV4-2; 8 bases fit TRBD1. The junction had 10 bases not matched to a gene; V was cut back by 5 bases and J by 5 bases. The CDR3 contains 15 residues. CDR1 LGHNA and CDR2 YNFKEQ come from the germline V gene. The CDR3 nucleotides are TGTGCCAGCAGCACAAGGACAGGGCCGGGATATGGCTACACCTTC. Translated, it gives CASSTRTGPGYGYTF.

The V and J genes are TRBV30 and TRBJ2-7; a weak D match, TRBD1 (6 bases). CDR3 length: 13 residues. Germline CDR1 GTSNPN, CDR2 SVGIG (reference sequence). V lost 5 bases and J lost 4, with 15 bases in between. The CDR3 DNA reads as TGTGCCTGGGGTGGACAGATAGCTTACGAGCAGTACTTC. Translation gives CAWGGQIAYEQYF.

This sequence joins TRBV30 and TRBJ2-7; D not certain. CDR3 length: 12 amino acids. V was pared by 1 base and J by 3 bases, with 7 bases between. Germline V gives CDR1 GTSNPN, CDR2 SVGIG (reference sequence). CDR3 protein: CAWSDHGYEQYF. The CDR3 DNA follows: TGTGCCTGGAGTGACCACGGCTACGAGCAGTACTTC.

This clonotype was counted a single time. The chain joins TRBV7-9 to TRBJ2-2; D unclear. The CDR3 is 15 residues long. Germline CDR1 and CDR2: SEHNR and FQNEAQ (reference sequence). V gave up 6 bases and J gave up 5 bases, with 16 bases separating them. DNA of the CDR3: TGTGCCAGCAGTCGAAGACGTGTCGGGACCGGGGAGCTGTTTTTT. This sequence encodes CASSRRRVGTGELFF.

The chain has TRBV12-3 or TRBV12-4 and TRBJ2-7; possible D gene TRBD2, 7 bases. The CDR3 spans 15 residues. V dropped 2 bases and J dropped 5 bases, with 16 bases sitting between them. The CDR3 spells CASSLFRGARDEQYF. The CDR3 DNA is TGTGCCAGCAGTTTATTTCGGGGGGCAAGGGACGAGCAGTACTTC.

For the CDR3, the DNA is TGTGCCATCAGTGAGTCGGCGGTCAATGAGCAGTTCTTC. This sequence encodes CAISESAVNEQFF. The genes are TRBV10-3 and TRBJ2-1; the D is unclear. Germline V lookup: CDR1 ENHRY, CDR2 SYGVKD. CDR3 length: 13 residues. V lost 0 bases and J 6 bases, leaving 6 bases between the germline ends.

CDR3 sequence reads: CASRTVDSYGYTF. The CDR3 coding sequence is TGTGCCAGTCGAACGGTTGATTCTTATGGCTACACCTTC. The rearrangement joins TRBV6-5 to TRBJ1-2; D gene ambiguous. The CDR3 totals 13 residues. Germline CDR1 and CDR2: MNHEY and SVGAGI. The V gene lost 9 bases and the J gene lost 5 bases, with 16 bases spanning the gap.

The genes are TRBV12-3 or TRBV12-4 and TRBJ2-7; D is possibly TRBD2 (7 bases). V dropped 6 bases and J dropped 0 bases, with 9 bases sitting between them. CDR3 size: 13 residues. The CDR3 DNA follows: TGTGCCAGCAGCCGGGGGGCCTCCTACGAGCAGTACGTC. Its protein product is CASSRGASYEQYV.